The present TCR beta chain was sequenced within a study of blood T cells in healthy people across ages. Points from the study as a whole: Observed TCR beta diversity showed a strong correlation with the percentage of naive T cells as measured by flow cytometry.

Trimming removed 0 bases from V and 0 bases from J, with 12 bases in between. The germline CDR1 and CDR2 sequences are DFQATT and SNEGSKA (reference sequence). The CDR3 is 15 amino acids. Details on this clonotype: The antigen is not known.

Sample-barcoded 5' priming and a J-beta primer mix drove a second PCR of 7 to 11 cycles. TCRdb re-called the 5' RACE reads through MiXCR, storing one row per CDR3 protein. This sample carries 800,000 or so distinct CDR3 sequences, about 62% of them seen once, and the ten largest clones take around a quarter. The TCR comes from a man younger than 45 in good health. The V and J genes are TRBV20-1 and TRBJ2-7; D uncertain. The source material was blood. The CDR3 spells CSARDLGEASYEQYF. CDR3 bases: TGCAGTGCTAGAGATCTTGGAGAGGCCTCCTACGAGCAGTACTTC.